Following are 21 T cell receptor beta chains from one sample sequenced in a study of T cell repertoires in ileal Crohn's disease. The table came from immunoSEQ multiplex PCR; TCRdb's copy has only in-frame clones and leaves some out. The profile covers over 1,500 clones, with more than 75% appearing a single time and roughly 6.3% taken by the ten largest. The sample's time point: neoterminal ileum biopsy at postoperative endoscopy, about 6 months after surgery. The sequenced sample was ileal tissue. The receptors originated from an adult with Crohn's disease.

The chain is built from TRBV5-1 and TRBJ2-2; 8 nucleotides match TRBD1. V dropped 3 bases and J dropped 6; count of bases not matched to a gene: 4. Germline V gives CDR1 SGHRS, CDR2 YFSETQ. The CDR3 loop spans 14 amino acids. The CDR3 spells CASSSDRGAGELFF. The CDR3, as DNA: TGCGCCAGCAGCTCAGACAGGGGCGCCGGGGAGCTGTTTTTT.

The V call is TRBV10-3, the J call TRBJ2-2; 11 nucleotides match TRBD1. After removal of 4 bases from V and 3 bases from J, the junction contained 1 base not matched to a gene. Per the germline V gene, CDR1 is ENHRY and CDR2 is SYGVKD. The CDR3 loop spans 15 amino acids. Written as DNA, the CDR3 is TGTGCCATCAGTGGGACAGGGGGCGACACCGGGGAGCTGTTTTTT. It encodes CAISGTGGDTGELFF.

V usage is TRBV29-1 and J usage is TRBJ2-1; 15 bases map to TRBD2. The germline V gene has CDR1 SQVTM and CDR2 ANQGSEA. The trim removed 4 bases at V and 5 bases at J, leaving 6 bases unmatched. This CDR3 comprises 16 residues. In DNA form, the CDR3 reads TGCAGCGTTGTCAAAGGACTAGCGGGGGGGGACAATGAGCAGTTCTTC. Its protein product is CSVVKGLAGGDNEQFF.

The J gene is TRBJ2-1, the V gene TRBV7-8, with TRBD1 matching 10 bases. CDR3 length: 15 residues. Losses at the gene ends were 4 bases for V and 4 bases for J; bases not matched to a gene: 4. Germline V CDR1 and CDR2: SGHVS, FQNEAQ. CDR3 sequence (DNA): TGTGCCAGCAGCTCCAGGGACAGGGGTTACAATGAGCAGTTCTTC. Translating it yields CASSSRDRGYNEQFF.

This clone was counted once. The chain's CDR3 is CASSLRAEQGARSSYEQYV. For the CDR3, the DNA is TGTGCCAGCAGCTTAAGGGCGGAACAGGGGGCTAGGAGCTCCTACGAGCAGTACGTC. The chain recombines TRBV7-2 with TRBJ2-7, with TRBD1 matching over 9 bases. Germline V CDR1 and CDR2: SGHTA, FQGNSA. The CDR3 runs 19 residues. The V gene end was trimmed by 2 bases and the J gene end by 0 bases; junction bases not matched to a gene: 14.

A few counts support this clone. The rearrangement uses TRBV12-5 and TRBJ2-2; D is undetermined. This CDR3 has 12 amino acids. CDR1 LGHNT and CDR2 FRNRAP come from the germline V gene. V dropped 0 bases and J dropped 8 bases, with 4 bases sitting between them. Here the CDR3 reads CASGLVQGELFF. Here the CDR3 DNA reads TGTGCTAGTGGTTTGGTACAAGGGGAGCTGTTTTTT.

The chain is built from TRBV7-8 and TRBJ1-3, with TRBD1 matching over 8 bases. This CDR3 comprises 15 residues. V trimming: 8 bases; J trimming: 1 base; junction bases outside the gene matches: 7. Per the germline V gene, CDR1 is SGHVS and CDR2 is FQNEAQ. DNA of the CDR3: TGTGCCAGCTCCGGACAGGGACTATCTGGAAACACCATATATTTT. Protein product: CASSGQGLSGNTIYF.

The gene calls are TRBV30 and TRBJ1-5; D is possibly TRBD1 (5 bases). Germline lookup yields CDR1 GTSNPN and CDR2 SVGIG (reference sequence). V gave up 3 bases and J gave up 3 bases, with 12 bases separating them. This CDR3 spans 14 amino acids. The CDR3 nucleotides read TGTGCCTGGAGGGCCGGGACCTTCAATCAGCCCCAGCATTTT. Amino acids: CAWRAGTFNQPQHF.

The chain uses TRBV14 and TRBJ1-3; the D gene is possibly TRBD1 (6 bases). There are 16 residues in the CDR3. V lost 4 bases, J lost 0 bases, and 13 bases lay in between. The germline V gene has CDR1 SGHDN and CDR2 FVKESK. The CDR3 here is CASSPRTDSSGNTIYF. CDR3 DNA sequence: TGTGCCAGCAGCCCCCGGACAGACAGCTCTGGAAACACCATATATTTT.

The chain recombines TRBV30 with TRBJ1-5; the D is unclear. Germline CDR1 reads GTSNPN; CDR2 reads SVGIG (reference sequence). The CDR3 totals 15 residues. Trimming left V 0 bases short and J 2 bases short, with 11 bases between. CDR3: CAWSVVGFGNQPQHF. The CDR3, as DNA: TGTGCCTGGAGTGTAGTGGGGTTTGGCAATCAGCCCCAGCATTTT.

This chain links TRBV7-2 with TRBJ1-4; D uncertain. The CDR3 has 15 amino acids. Trimming took 4 bases from V and 3 from J, leaving 12 bases between them. CDR1 and CDR2 from the germline V gene are SGHTA and FQGNSA. The CDR3 nucleotides are TGTGCCAGCAGCTCCTGGGGAGGGCCTAATGAAAAACTGTTTTTT. This encodes CASSSWGGPNEKLFF.

The genes are TRBV6-1 and TRBJ1-4; 7 bases line up with TRBD1. With V trimmed by 6 bases and J by 4 bases, 2 bases remained unmatched. The germline CDR1 and CDR2 sequences are MNHNS and SASEGT. The CDR3 runs to 13 residues. The CDR3 sequence is CASRGGLNEKLFF. In nucleotides, the CDR3 is TGTGCCAGCAGAGGGGGCCTTAATGAAAAACTGTTTTTT.

V and J are TRBV14 and TRBJ2-5; D is undetermined. V lost 0 bases and J 7 bases, leaving 6 bases between the germline ends. From germline, CDR1 is SGHDN and CDR2 FVKESK. The CDR3 is 12 amino acids. The CDR3 nucleotides read TGTGCCAGCAGCCAAGAGGGGTTGACCCAGTACTTC. Translated: CASSQEGLTQYF.

J is TRBJ2-3 and V is TRBV23-1; 7 bases are a match to TRBD2. TRBV23-1 is assigned to the ORF class and has an uncertain function. This CDR3 spans 17 amino acids. The J segment lost 0 bases and the V segment lost 4 bases, leaving 10 bases of the junction unmatched. This CDR3 reads CASSRSSGNNSTDTQYF. As DNA, the CDR3 is TGCGCCAGCAGTCGGTCTAGCGGAAACAATAGCACAGATACGCAGTATTTT.

This clone was counted a few times. The J gene is TRBJ2-5, the V gene TRBV5-4; tentatively, D is TRBD1 (7 bases). The V gene lost 6 bases and the J gene lost 2 bases, with 20 bases spanning the gap. Germline V gene lookup returns CDR1 SGHNT and CDR2 YYREEE (reference sequence). This CDR3 comprises 16 residues. CDR3 protein: CASTVGATGRQETQYF. CDR3 bases: TGTGCCAGCACGGTGGGGGCGACAGGGAGGCAAGAGACCCAGTACTTC.

The V and J genes are TRBV27 and TRBJ2-3, with 7 bases fitting TRBD1. This CDR3 spans 14 amino acids. With 5 bases clipped from V and 4 bases from J, the junction kept 6 bases outside the gene matches. Germline CDR1 is MNHEY and CDR2 is SMNVEV (reference sequence). CDR3 residues: CASSRGTAPDTQYF. Written as DNA, the CDR3 is TGTGCCAGCAGTAGAGGGACAGCCCCAGATACGCAGTATTTT.

The chain is built from TRBV7-9 and TRBJ2-5; D possibly corresponds to TRBD1 (5 bases). CDR3 length equals 14 residues. The V gene lost 4 bases and the J gene lost 4 bases, with 13 bases spanning the gap. Germline assignment: CDR1 SEHNR and CDR2 FQNEAQ (reference sequence). The CDR3 loop reads CASSSPTGRETQYF. The DNA of the CDR3 is TGTGCCAGCAGCTCCCCCACAGGTAGAGAGACCCAGTACTTC.

This clone has just a few counts. The chain carries TRBV28 and TRBJ1-6, with D tentatively TRBD1 (6 bases). The V gene lost 6 bases and the J gene lost 10 bases, with 19 bases spanning the gap. This CDR3 spans 15 amino acids. CDR1 is MDHEN and CDR2 is SYDVKM in the germline V gene. CDR3 nucleotides: TGTGCCAGCAGCACCGGGGGCTTGGGGTTCTCACCCCTCCACTTT. It translates to CASSTGGLGFSPLHF.

V usage is TRBV7-8 and J usage is TRBJ1-4, with unresolved D. Germline V lookup: CDR1 SGHVS, CDR2 FQNEAQ. The germline V and J ends were trimmed by 5 bases and 0 bases, with 10 bases remaining between them. The CDR3 runs 15 residues. The CDR3 spells CASSPQYSTNEKLFF. CDR3 DNA: TGTGCCAGCAGCCCCCAGTACTCAACTAATGAAAAACTGTTTTTT.

The sample holds one count of this clone. The CDR3 coding sequence is TGTGCCAGCGGTTCGACGGGGGGGAGCACAGATACGCAGTATTTT. Translating gives CASGSTGGSTDTQYF. V usage is TRBV2 and J usage is TRBJ2-3; the match to TRBD2 covers 8 bases. After removal of 8 bases from V and 0 bases from J, the junction contained 7 bases not matched to a gene. This CDR3 contains 15 residues. From germline, CDR1 is SNHLY and CDR2 FYNNEI.

The CDR3 DNA is TGCGCCAGCAGCTTGTTGCCAGGGTCGGATTCACCCCTCCACTTT. Encoded protein: CASSLLPGSDSPLHF. The chain joins TRBV5-1 to TRBJ1-6; D might be TRBD1 (5 bases). Trimming cost V 1 base and J 8 bases, with 13 bases left between them. This CDR3 has 15 amino acids. Germline CDR1 reads SGHRS; CDR2 reads YFSETQ.